The clone carrying this TCR beta chain was counted once. No antigen is known for it. The CDR3 spans 16 residues. CDR1 is PRHDT and CDR2 is FYEKMQ in the germline V gene (reference sequence). With V trimmed by 4 bases and J by 9 bases, 18 bases remained unmatched. Naive CD8 cells were CD45RO-negative, positively selected for CCR7, excluding terminally differentiated effector memory CD45RA+ cells. The sample comes from a study of shared clonotypes between healthy human individuals. Study as a whole: In total, the donors were a couple of women and a few men aged 18 to 49. Findings and limits, study-wide: The researchers took only blood, and tissue repertoires probably look different.

TCRdb's copy holds only in-frame clones and misses some; the assay was immunoSEQ multiplex PCR. The sample includes about 1,900,000 clones, approximately 94% of them seen just once. The rearrangement links TRBV13 to TRBJ2-7; 7 bases align to TRBD2. This TCR came from a man aged 18 to 30 in good health. The sequenced material came from naive CD8+ T cells sorted from blood. This CDR3 reads CASSSDRDYVTKGQYF. Here the CDR3 DNA reads TGTGCCAGCAGCTCGGACCGGGACTACGTTACTAAAGGGCAGTACTTC.